Listed here are 18 T cell receptor beta chains from one sample, sequenced in a study of cytomegalovirus exposure and HLA in healthy donors. The table came from immunoSEQ multiplex PCR; TCRdb's copy has only in-frame clones and leaves some out. The table records around 98,000 clones, roughly 87% of them present only once. Sequencing was carried out using PBMCs. The receptors derive from a man aged 18 to 30 in good health and CMV-seropositive.

V usage is TRBV5-6 and J usage is TRBJ2-7; D uncertain. V was cut by 0 bases and J by 3 bases, with 10 bases left in between. Germline CDR1 SGHDT, CDR2 YYEEEE. CDR3 size: 14 residues. The CDR3 loop is CASSLVTPGYEQYF. Here the CDR3 DNA reads TGTGCCAGCAGCTTGGTGACTCCCGGCTACGAGCAGTACTTC.

The chain combines TRBV10-3 with TRBJ1-1; 8 nucleotides agree with TRBD1. V was clipped by 2 bases and J by 5 bases; unmatched bases: 10. The CDR3 contains 16 residues. Per germline, CDR1 ENHRY and CDR2 SYGVKD. The CDR3 coding sequence is TGTGCCATCAGTGAGACAGGGGGGGCAGGTGGAACTGAAGCTTTCTTT. This sequence encodes CAISETGGAGGTEAFF.

As concerns this clone: The junction differs from germline at one of its ends, possibly a read error. This chain connects TRBV19 to TRBJ2-7, with D uncertain. CDR1 LNHDA and CDR2 SQIVND come from the germline V gene (reference sequence). The CDR3 runs 11 residues. CDR3: CASRRAQVYNF. In nucleotides, the CDR3 is TGTGCCAGTAGGCGAGCCCAGGTATACAACTTC.

This chain links TRBV11-1 with TRBJ2-7; a possible D gene is TRBD1 (6 bases). This CDR3 has 13 amino acids. Germline lookup yields CDR1 SGHAT and CDR2 FQDESV (reference sequence). V dropped 2 bases and J dropped 5 bases, with 10 bases sitting between them. In nucleotides, the CDR3 is TGTGCCAGCAGCTTATCAGGGGCCCACGAGCAGTACTTC. This sequence encodes CASSLSGAHEQYF.

This clone appeared a few times. This sequence joins TRBV9 and TRBJ2-2; 8 nucleotides line up with TRBD2. With V trimmed by 1 base and J by 10 bases, 12 bases remained unmatched. This CDR3 has 16 residues. Germline CDR1 and CDR2: SGDLS and YYNGEE. DNA of the CDR3: TGTGCCAGCAGCGTAACCGGCGCGACTAGCGTCCAGGAGCTGTTTTTT. This codes for CASSVTGATSVQELFF.

This chain joins TRBV7-2 and TRBJ2-3; maybe TRBD2 (7 bases). There are 14 residues in the CDR3. CDR1 SGHTA and CDR2 FQGNSA come from the germline V gene. The V end lost 3 bases, the J end lost 6 bases, and 13 bases lay between the germline ends. CDR3 nucleotide sequence: TGTGCCAGCAGCTTGGGGGGGGCGGAGGATACGCAGTATTTT. It translates to CASSLGGAEDTQYF.

The chain has TRBV5-4 and TRBJ2-2, with D tentatively TRBD1 (6 bases). CDR3 length: 16 amino acids. Germline lookup yields CDR1 SGHNT and CDR2 YYREEE (reference sequence). V was pared by 2 bases and J by 4 bases, with 15 bases between. The CDR3 bases are TGTGCCAGCAGCTTTGGGTGGGGGCCCTCCACCGGGGAGCTGTTTTTT. Encoded protein: CASSFGWGPSTGELFF.

The chain employs TRBV19 and TRBJ2-1, with a weak D call TRBD2 (6 bases). This CDR3 has 17 amino acids. Trimming cost V 6 bases and J 9 bases, with 27 bases left between them. Germline CDR1 reads LNHDA; CDR2 reads SQIVND (reference sequence). CDR3 loop: CASRPNQLALSETEQFF. The CDR3 DNA reads TGTGCCAGTAGGCCCAACCAACTAGCTCTCTCGGAGACTGAGCAGTTCTTC.

CDR3 sequence reads: CASMLPGLNEQFF. CDR3 DNA sequence: TGTGCCAGTATGCTCCCCGGTCTCAATGAGCAGTTCTTC. The rearrangement links TRBV19 to TRBJ2-1; D remains ambiguous. Germline CDR1 is LNHDA and CDR2 is SQIVND (reference sequence). The CDR3 is made up of 13 amino acids. Trimming removed 7 bases from V and 6 bases from J, with 13 bases in between.

A single count supports this clone. The chain employs TRBV5-4 and TRBJ2-3; the match to TRBD2 covers 13 bases. Germline lookup yields CDR1 SGHNT and CDR2 YYREEE (reference sequence). Trimming took 4 bases from V and 5 from J; bases not matched to a gene: 4. This CDR3 comprises 15 residues. DNA of the CDR3: TGTGCCAGCAGCCTAAGGACTAGCGGGAGAGATACGCAGTATTTT. This gives the protein CASSLRTSGRDTQYF.

The rearrangement uses TRBV4-2 and TRBJ1-2; D is perhaps TRBD1 (6 bases). Germline loops: CDR1 LGHNA, CDR2 YNFKEQ. This CDR3 contains 15 residues. V shed 3 bases and J shed 3 bases, with 14 bases lying between them. The CDR3 protein is CASSQAETGYYGYTF. The CDR3 DNA reads TGTGCCAGCAGCCAGGCCGAGACAGGCTACTATGGCTACACCTTC.

This rearrangement joins TRBV9 to TRBJ2-1; 8 nucleotides match TRBD2. Germline lookup yields CDR1 SGDLS and CDR2 YYNGEE. This CDR3 contains 15 residues. Losses at the gene ends were 0 bases for V and 4 bases for J; bases not matched to a gene: 3. The CDR3 loop is CASSVGSGIYNEQFF. CDR3 coding DNA: TGTGCCAGCAGCGTAGGTAGCGGGATTTACAATGAGCAGTTCTTC.

This clone was detected only once. The V call is TRBV7-3, the J call TRBJ2-1; unclear D gene. From germline, CDR1 is SGHTA and CDR2 FQGTGA. The CDR3 has 14 residues. V was clipped by 2 bases and J by 0 bases, with 5 bases between them. For the CDR3, the DNA is TGTGCCAGCAGCTTAGGCAGCTCCTACAATGAGCAGTTCTTC. This encodes CASSLGSSYNEQFF.

This chain connects TRBV7-8 to TRBJ2-1; possibly TRBD2 for D (6 bases). In germline, CDR1 is SGHVS, CDR2 FQNEAQ. This CDR3 region has 17 residues. Trimming left V 0 bases short and J 2 bases short, with 14 bases between. The CDR3 spells CASSLATGGTTYNEQFF. The DNA of the CDR3 is TGTGCCAGCAGCTTAGCGACCGGCGGGACCACCTACAATGAGCAGTTCTTC.

The genes are TRBV7-7 and TRBJ2-3; D is possibly TRBD1 (6 bases). CDR1 is SSHAT and CDR2 is FNYEAQ in the germline V gene (reference sequence). The CDR3 is 17 amino acids. V was shortened by 5 bases and J by 0 bases, with 18 bases between the two germline ends. DNA for the CDR3: TGTGCCAGCAGCCCAGGTTGGGGCAGGGGAAGCACAGATACGCAGTATTTT. Protein sequence: CASSPGWGRGSTDTQYF.

This chain joins TRBV10-3 and TRBJ2-7; perhaps TRBD2 as D (6 bases). Trimming shortened V by 4 bases and J by 0 bases, and 10 bases separated the two germline ends. The CDR3 is made up of 14 amino acids. The V gene's germline CDR1 is ENHRY and CDR2 SYGVKD. CDR3: CAISGGASSYEQYF. In DNA, the CDR3 is TGTGCCATCAGTGGCGGGGCAAGCTCCTACGAGCAGTACTTC.

The CDR3 DNA reads as TGTGCCAGCAGCGCCATAGCGGGGGGGCGCACAGATACGCAGTATTTT. Translated: CASSAIAGGRTDTQYF. The chain has TRBV9 and TRBJ2-3; 11 bases fit TRBD2. V gave up 3 bases and J gave up 1 base; unmatched junction bases: 4. The CDR3 totals 16 residues. The germline V gene encodes CDR1 SGDLS and CDR2 YYNGEE.

With respect to this clone: Mismatch with germline at one junction end may stem from a read error. CDR3 amino acids: CASSPPIGVGEGF. The CDR3, as DNA: TGTGCCAGCTCACCACCTATCGGGGTAGGGGAGGGATTT. The gene calls are TRBV18 and TRBJ1-1; D is possibly TRBD1 (5 bases). Germline-derived CDR1 and CDR2 are KGHSH and LQKENI. This CDR3 contains 13 residues.